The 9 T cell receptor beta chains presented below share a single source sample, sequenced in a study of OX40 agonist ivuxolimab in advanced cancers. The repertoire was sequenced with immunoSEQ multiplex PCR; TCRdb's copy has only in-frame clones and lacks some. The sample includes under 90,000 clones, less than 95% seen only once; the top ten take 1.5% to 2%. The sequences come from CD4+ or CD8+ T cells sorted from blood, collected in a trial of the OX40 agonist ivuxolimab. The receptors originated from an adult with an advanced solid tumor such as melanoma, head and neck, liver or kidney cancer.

The CDR3 here is CASSHLRWRGLTDTQYF. In DNA, the CDR3 is TGTGCCAGCAGCCATTTACGCTGGCGGGGGCTCACAGATACGCAGTATTTT. The V gene is TRBV9, the J gene TRBJ2-3, with D possibly TRBD2 on 7 matching bases. Germline V gene data show CDR1 as SGDLS and CDR2 as YYNGEE. V gave up 4 bases and J gave up 2 bases, with 20 bases separating them. The length of the CDR3 is 17 residues.

CDR3 nucleotide sequence: TGTGCCAGCACGGCGGGCAAAGAGACCCAGTACTTC. Translated: CASTAGKETQYF. V is TRBV6-6 and J is TRBJ2-5, with D perhaps matching TRBD2 (5 bases). This CDR3 region has 12 residues. The V gene lost 7 bases and the J gene lost 3 bases, with 9 bases spanning the gap. Germline loops: CDR1 MNHNY, CDR2 SVGAGI (reference sequence).

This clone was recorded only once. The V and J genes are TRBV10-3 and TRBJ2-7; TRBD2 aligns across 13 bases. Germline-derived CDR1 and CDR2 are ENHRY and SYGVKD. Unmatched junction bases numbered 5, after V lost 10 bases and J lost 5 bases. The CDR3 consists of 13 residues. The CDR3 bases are TGTGCCACAGGGACTAGCGGGAATAACGAGCAGTACTTC. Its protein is CATGTSGNNEQYF.

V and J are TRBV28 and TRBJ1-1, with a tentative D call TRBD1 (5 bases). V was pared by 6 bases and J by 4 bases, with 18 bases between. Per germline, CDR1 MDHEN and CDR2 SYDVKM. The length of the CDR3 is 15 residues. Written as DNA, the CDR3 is TGTGCCAGCAGCCCCCCTGGGGGAGGGAGCACTGAAGCTTTCTTT. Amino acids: CASSPPGGGSTEAFF.

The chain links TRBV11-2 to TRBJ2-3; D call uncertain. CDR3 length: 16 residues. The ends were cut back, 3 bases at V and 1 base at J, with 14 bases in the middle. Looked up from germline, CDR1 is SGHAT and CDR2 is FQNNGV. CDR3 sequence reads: CASSLGPGRRTDTQYF. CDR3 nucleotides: TGTGCCAGCAGCTTGGGCCCGGGCAGACGCACAGATACGCAGTATTTT.

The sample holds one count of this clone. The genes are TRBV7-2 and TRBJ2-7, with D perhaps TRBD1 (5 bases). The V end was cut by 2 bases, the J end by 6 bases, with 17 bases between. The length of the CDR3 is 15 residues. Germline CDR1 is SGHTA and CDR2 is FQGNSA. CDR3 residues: CASSLFYSSQGEQYF. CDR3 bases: TGTGCCAGCAGCTTATTCTACTCGTCCCAGGGCGAGCAGTACTTC.

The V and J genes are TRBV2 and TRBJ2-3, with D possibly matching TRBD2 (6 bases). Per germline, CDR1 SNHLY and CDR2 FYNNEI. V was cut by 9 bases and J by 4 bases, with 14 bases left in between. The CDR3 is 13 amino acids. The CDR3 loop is CASQGLRADTQYF. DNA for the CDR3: TGTGCCAGTCAAGGACTACGGGCAGATACGCAGTATTTT.

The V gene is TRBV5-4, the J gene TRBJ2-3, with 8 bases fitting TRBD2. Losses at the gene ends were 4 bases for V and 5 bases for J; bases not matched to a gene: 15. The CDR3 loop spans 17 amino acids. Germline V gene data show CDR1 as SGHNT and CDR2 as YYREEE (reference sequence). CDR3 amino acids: CASSPRASGFLIDTQYF. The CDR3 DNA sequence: TGTGCCAGCAGCCCGAGGGCTAGCGGGTTTCTGATAGATACGCAGTATTTT.

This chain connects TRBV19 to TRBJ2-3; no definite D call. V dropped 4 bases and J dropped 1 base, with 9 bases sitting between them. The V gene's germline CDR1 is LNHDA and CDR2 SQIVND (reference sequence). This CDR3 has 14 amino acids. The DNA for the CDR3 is TGTGCCAGTAGTAGGAACCGGGGCACAGATACGCAGTATTTT. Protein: CASSRNRGTDTQYF.